This entry lists 11 T cell receptor beta chains sequenced from one sample in a study of blood T cell repertoires in COVID-19. Some clones are missing from TCRdb's copy, which holds only in-frame ones; the method was immunoSEQ multiplex PCR. The sample carries over 100,000 clones, around 89% recorded once. The sample consisted of peripheral blood. These TCRs come from a man aged 60 to 75 with COVID-19, enrolled during active disease.

The chain uses TRBV5-1 and TRBJ1-1; D is perhaps TRBD1 (6 bases). Germline V gene lookup returns CDR1 SGHRS and CDR2 YFSETQ. This CDR3 is 13 amino acids long. V lost 5 bases to trimming and J lost 7 bases, with 15 bases between them. The DNA for the CDR3 is TGCGCCAGCAGGATGGACAGTGACGGTGAAGCTTTCTTT. Translating it yields CASRMDSDGEAFF. The variable domain in full, completed from reference TRBV5-1 and TRBJ1-1, reads KAGVTQTPRYLIKTRGQQVTLSCSPISGHRSVSWYQQTPGQGLQFLFEYFSETQRNKGNFPGRFSGRQFSNSRSEMNVSTLELGDSALYLCASRMDSDGEAFFGQGTRLTVV.

V usage is TRBV6-5 and J usage is TRBJ1-5; TRBD1 is a possible D gene (5 bases). Deletions cut 7 bases from V and 2 bases from J, with 9 bases between. Germline V lookup: CDR1 MNHEY, CDR2 SVGAGI. The CDR3 totals 13 residues. CDR3 coding DNA: TGTGCCAGCAAACGGGGGGGCAATCAGCCCCAGCATTTT. Translated: CASKRGGNQPQHF.

This clone has only a few counts. The rearrangement uses TRBV9 and TRBJ1-4; D is possibly TRBD1 (5 bases). V gave up 3 bases and J gave up 4 bases, with 16 bases separating them. CDR3 length: 16 amino acids. The V gene's germline CDR1 is SGDLS and CDR2 YYNGEE. The CDR3, as DNA: TGTGCCAGCAGCGCCGACCCAGGGAGGATTAATGAAAAACTGTTTTTT. It translates to CASSADPGRINEKLFF.

This chain joins TRBV2 and TRBJ1-3; no clear D gene. The CDR3 totals 13 residues. Germline lookup yields CDR1 SNHLY and CDR2 FYNNEI. Trimming cost V 5 bases and J 0 bases, with 5 bases left between them. CDR3 DNA: TGTGCCAGCAGTAGCTTCTCTGGAAACACCATATATTTT. This codes for CASSSFSGNTIYF.

The V gene is TRBV5-1, the J gene TRBJ1-2; TRBD1 aligns across 10 bases. The CDR3 covers 17 residues. After removal of 4 bases from V and 4 bases from J, the junction contained 13 bases not matched to a gene. Germline V lookup: CDR1 SGHRS, CDR2 YFSETQ. The CDR3 loop is CASSPGTGVGITYGYTF. The CDR3 DNA reads TGCGCCAGCAGCCCGGGGACAGGGGTTGGCATTACCTATGGCTACACCTTC.

The chain is built from TRBV9 and TRBJ2-1; D perhaps matches TRBD2 (5 bases). The CDR3 contains 14 residues. Trimming took 3 bases from V and 2 from J, leaving 9 bases between them. Germline values: CDR1 SGDLS, CDR2 YYNGEE. For the CDR3, the DNA is TGTGCCAGCAGCGATGGGAGAACCTACAATGAGCAGTTCTTC. Its translation is CASSDGRTYNEQFF.

The genes are TRBV7-2 and TRBJ1-5; D is unclear. Germline V gene sequence: CDR1 SGHTA, CDR2 FQGNSA. This CDR3 spans 15 amino acids. Trimming took 1 base from V and 6 from J, leaving 13 bases between them. The CDR3 reads CASSLDDSLRQPQHF. The DNA of the CDR3 is TGTGCCAGCAGCTTAGATGATAGCCTACGTCAGCCCCAGCATTTT.

The chain is built from TRBV30 and TRBJ1-6; the D is unclear. This CDR3 comprises 15 residues. Germline V lookup: CDR1 GTSNPN, CDR2 SVGIG (reference sequence). V was pared by 5 bases and J by 7 bases, with 18 bases between. CDR3 sequence (DNA): TGTGCCTGGGATCTGGAGGCGATTGGAAATTCACCCCTCCACTTT. The encoded protein is CAWDLEAIGNSPLHF.

The chain combines TRBV30 with TRBJ1-2, with 8 bases identical to TRBD1. Germline V CDR1 and CDR2: GTSNPN, SVGIG (reference sequence). CDR3 length: 13 residues. The junction had 5 bases not matched to a gene; V was cut back by 2 bases and J by 6 bases. CDR3 bases: TGTGCCTGGAGTCCGACAGGGGTGGATGGCTACACCTTC. Translation gives CAWSPTGVDGYTF.

This chain uses TRBV7-6 with TRBJ1-4, with unresolved D. Germline values: CDR1 SGHVS, CDR2 FNYEAQ. This CDR3 comprises 17 residues. The V gene lost 4 bases and the J gene lost 5 bases, with 20 bases spanning the gap. The CDR3 reads CASSSWLGSPGNEKLFF. Written as DNA, the CDR3 is TGTGCCAGCAGCTCGTGGTTGGGGTCGCCGGGGAATGAAAAACTGTTTTTT.

The chain couples TRBV7-8 to TRBJ2-7; 9 bases are shared with TRBD2. There are 15 residues in the CDR3. V was clipped by 2 bases and J by 1 base; unmatched bases: 3. Germline values: CDR1 SGHVS, CDR2 FQNEAQ. The CDR3: CASSLYSGGSYEQYF. CDR3 bases: TGTGCCAGCAGCTTATATAGCGGGGGTTCCTACGAGCAGTACTTC.